The rows below give T cell receptor beta chains drawn from one sample of a study of Ad26.COV2.S vaccination and SARS-CoV-2 variants. Measured with immunoSEQ multiplex PCR; TCRdb has only the in-frame clones, and not every one. The sample includes roughly 140,000 clones, 70% to 90% of them seen just once. The sequencing used peripheral blood, collected after recovery from COVID-19. Every receptor here comes from a human donor who had recovered from COVID-19. Each CDR3 is given with its conserved first and last residue. Each record gives: V gene, D gene, clone size, J gene, CDR3 protein, CDR3 DNA. The D gene is left open where the match is weak. Expanded clones get a size class; other rows say once, few or many, or leave the size out.

TRBV2	.	.	TRBJ2-3	CASSEANTDTQYF	TGTGCCAGCAGTGAGGCTAACACAGATACGCAGTATTTT
TRBV6-1	.	.	TRBJ2-3	CASSADSTGITDTQYF	TGTGCCAGCAGTGCCGACTCCACGGGGATCACAGATACGCAGTATTTT
TRBV6-6	.	.	TRBJ2-1	CASSYSRGDEQFF	TGTGCCAGCAGTTACAGTAGGGGGGATGAGCAGTTCTTC
TRBV7-9	.	.	TRBJ2-5	CASSLGLETQYF	TGTGCCAGCAGCTTAGGGTTAGAGACCCAGTACTTC
TRBV19	.	.	TRBJ1-1	CASSMGWANTEAFF	TGTGCCAGTAGTATGGGTTGGGCGAACACTGAAGCTTTCTTT
TRBV3-1/TRBV3-2	.	.	TRBJ2-7	CASSPDWTYEQYF	TGTGCCAGCAGCCCGGACTGGACCTACGAGCAGTACTTC
TRBV5-1	.	.	TRBJ2-3	CASSLGAVDTQYF	TGCGCCAGCAGCTTGGGGGCGGTAGATACGCAGTATTTT
TRBV28	.	.	TRBJ1-1	CASSSPRGSLNTEAFF	TGTGCCAGCAGTTCCCCCAGGGGCTCCCTGAACACTGAAGCTTTCTTT
TRBV6-1	.	.	TRBJ2-3	CASSDLFTSPNTDTQYF	TGTGCCAGCAGTGATCTTTTTACTAGCCCCAACACAGATACGCAGTATTTT
TRBV11-3	.	.	TRBJ1-1	CASSLTGGTEAFF	TGTGCCAGCAGCTTGACGGGGGGGACTGAAGCTTTCTTT
TRBV5-1	TRBD1	.	TRBJ2-1	CASSLGQGMDEQFF	TGCGCCAGCAGCCTGGGACAGGGGATGGATGAGCAGTTCTTC
TRBV7-2	.	.	TRBJ2-5	CASSLWGKSETQYF	TGTGCCAGCAGCTTATGGGGTAAATCGGAGACCCAGTACTTC
TRBV19	TRBD2	.	TRBJ2-1	CASSIASGGYNEQFF	TGTGCCAGTAGTATTGCTAGCGGGGGATACAATGAGCAGTTCTTC
TRBV2	TRBD2	.	TRBJ2-1	CASSDLGLGEFF	TGTGCCAGCAGTGACTTGGGACTAGGCGAGTTCTTC
TRBV19	.	.	TRBJ1-3	CASSFVGSGNTIYF	TGTGCCAGTAGTTTTGTAGGCTCTGGAAACACCATATATTTT
TRBV7-9	.	.	TRBJ2-2	CASSLDGLSGELFF	TGTGCCAGCAGCTTAGACGGGTTGTCCGGGGAGCTGTTTTTT
TRBV6-2/TRBV6-3	.	.	TRBJ2-1	CASSATLDREAGSYNEQFF	TGTGCCAGCAGTGCCACTCTAGACAGGGAGGCAGGCTCCTACAATGAGCAGTTCTTC
TRBV4-3	.	.	TRBJ1-1	CASSQGLPERAFF	TGCGCCAGCAGCCAGGGACTCCCCGAACGGGCTTTCTTT
TRBV2	TRBD1	.	TRBJ2-5	CAGGQGTETQYF	TGTGCCGGGGGACAGGGGACGGAGACCCAGTACTTC
TRBV28	TRBD1	.	TRBJ1-6	CASSPIGTENSPLHF	TGTGCCAGCAGTCCCATCGGGACAGAAAATTCACCCCTCCACTTT
TRBV27	.	.	TRBJ1-5	CASSLAYNQPQHF	TGTGCCAGCAGTTTGGCATACAATCAGCCCCAGCATTTT
TRBV3-1/TRBV3-2	TRBD1	.	TRBJ2-1	CASSASGGREQFF	TGTGCCAGCAGCGCATCAGGGGGCAGGGAGCAGTTCTTC
TRBV7-9	.	.	TRBJ2-6	CASTNEAKDGHSGANVLTF	TGTGCCAGCACCAACGAGGCAAAGGACGGACACTCTGGGGCCAACGTCCTGACTTTC
TRBV5-1	TRBD1	once	TRBJ1-6	CASRPSSGTGDSPLHF	TGCGCCAGCAGACCGAGCTCCGGGACAGGAGACTCACCCCTCCACTTT
TRBV28	.	.	TRBJ1-1	CASSRPRQGNTEAFF	TGTGCCAGCAGTCGCCCCCGGCAGGGGAACACTGAAGCTTTCTTT
TRBV19	.	.	TRBJ2-2	CASSMQGIGGELFF	TGTGCCAGTAGTATGCAGGGTATTGGCGGGGAGCTGTTTTTT
TRBV19	.	.	TRBJ2-7	CASTIGWGPGSHEQYF	TGTGCCAGTACCATCGGGTGGGGGCCCGGAAGCCACGAGCAGTACTTC
TRBV6-5	TRBD2	.	TRBJ2-7	CASSFRGGFYEQYF	TGTGCCAGCAGTTTCCGGGGGGGCTTCTACGAGCAGTACTTC
TRBV19	TRBD1	.	TRBJ2-1	CASSSSQGVHEQFF	TGTGCCAGTAGTAGCAGCCAGGGGGTCCATGAGCAGTTCTTC
TRBV4-1	.	.	TRBJ2-3	CASSQETRGGPASTDTQYF	TGCGCCAGCAGCCAAGAGACCCGCGGGGGCCCAGCTAGCACAGATACGCAGTATTTT
TRBV12-1	.	once	TRBJ2-5	CASSSRGLDQETQYF	TGTGCCAGCAGCTCTCGCGGACTAGACCAAGAGACCCAGTACTTC
TRBV21-1	.	.	TRBJ2-1	CASFKGRPAYNEQFF	TGTGCCAGTTTCAAAGGCAGGCCAGCCTACAATGAGCAGTTCTTC
TRBV7-8	.	.	TRBJ1-2	CASSNDRGRILRYTF	TGTGCCAGCAGCAACGACCGGGGGCGTATCCTTCGCTACACCTTC
TRBV5-1	TRBD1	.	TRBJ1-6	CASSPRVTGTANSPLHF	TGCGCCAGCAGCCCGAGGGTTACCGGGACAGCGAATTCACCCCTCCACTTT
TRBV2	TRBD1	.	TRBJ1-1	CASSRQGMNTEAFF	TGTGCCAGCAGTCGACAGGGGATGAACACTGAAGCTTTCTTT